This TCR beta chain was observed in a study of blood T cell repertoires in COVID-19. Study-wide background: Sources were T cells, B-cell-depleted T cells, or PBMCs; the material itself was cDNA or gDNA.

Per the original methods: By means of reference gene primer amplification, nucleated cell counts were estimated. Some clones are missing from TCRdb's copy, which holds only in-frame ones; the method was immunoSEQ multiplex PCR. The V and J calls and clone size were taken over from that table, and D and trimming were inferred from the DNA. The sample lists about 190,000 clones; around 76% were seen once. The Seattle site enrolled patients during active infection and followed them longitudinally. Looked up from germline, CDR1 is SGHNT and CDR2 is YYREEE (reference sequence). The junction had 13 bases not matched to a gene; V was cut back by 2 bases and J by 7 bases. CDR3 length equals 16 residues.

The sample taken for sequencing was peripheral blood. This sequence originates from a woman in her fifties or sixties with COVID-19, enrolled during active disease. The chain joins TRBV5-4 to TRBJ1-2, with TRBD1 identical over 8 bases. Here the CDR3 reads CASSFGGHQGASGYTF. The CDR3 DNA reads TGTGCCAGCAGCTTTGGGGGCCATCAGGGGGCGAGTGGCTACACCTTC.